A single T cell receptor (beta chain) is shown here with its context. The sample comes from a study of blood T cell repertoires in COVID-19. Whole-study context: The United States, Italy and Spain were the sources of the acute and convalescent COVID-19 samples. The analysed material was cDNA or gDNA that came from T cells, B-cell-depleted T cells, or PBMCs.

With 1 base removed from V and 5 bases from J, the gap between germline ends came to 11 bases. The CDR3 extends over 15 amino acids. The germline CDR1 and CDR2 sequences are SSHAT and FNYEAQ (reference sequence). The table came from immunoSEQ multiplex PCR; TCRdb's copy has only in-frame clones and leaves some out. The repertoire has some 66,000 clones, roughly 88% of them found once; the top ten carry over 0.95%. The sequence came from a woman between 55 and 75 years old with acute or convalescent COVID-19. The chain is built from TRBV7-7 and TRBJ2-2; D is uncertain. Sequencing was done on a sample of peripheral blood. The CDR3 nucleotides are TGTGCCAGCAGCTTAGTGGCGGCAGAGACCGGGGAGCTGTTTTTT. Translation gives CASSLVAAETGELFF.